What follows are 27 T cell receptor beta chains derived from one specimen sequenced in a study of cytomegalovirus exposure and HLA in healthy donors. PCR amplification relied on 60 Vbeta primers (plus 13 Jbeta primers). Sequencing was performed with immunoSEQ multiplex PCR; in TCRdb, only in-frame clones are kept and a portion is missing. Among approximately 150,000 clones listed, about 80% were seen once. The sample was PBMCs. The receptors originated from a man aged 30-40 years in good health and CMV-seropositive.

V and J are TRBV6-5 and TRBJ2-7; 10 bases are a match to TRBD2. Germline CDR1 MNHEY, CDR2 SVGAGI. The CDR3 is 13 amino acids. The junction had 5 bases not matched to a gene; V was cut back by 5 bases and J by 7 bases. DNA of the CDR3: TGTGCCAGCAGTCTAGCGGGGGCCGGGGAGCAGTACTTC. Its protein is CASSLAGAGEQYF.

The chain recombines TRBV19 with TRBJ2-3; D possibly corresponds to TRBD2 (6 bases). CDR1 LNHDA and CDR2 SQIVND come from the germline V gene (reference sequence). The CDR3 extends over 13 amino acids. Trimming removed 6 bases from V and 6 bases from J, with 13 bases in between. CDR3 bases: TGTGCCAGTAGGACTACTAGCATGGATACGCAGTATTTT. Its translation: CASRTTSMDTQYF.

The rearrangement joins TRBV28 to TRBJ2-5; D is unresolved. The CDR3 is 11 amino acids. Germline V gives CDR1 MDHEN, CDR2 SYDVKM. V lost 4 bases and J 6 bases, leaving 6 bases between the germline ends. CDR3 region: CASSSLQTQYF. As DNA, the CDR3 is TGTGCCAGCAGTTCCCTCCAGACCCAGTACTTC.

V and J are TRBV5-1 and TRBJ1-1; 7 positions agree with TRBD1. Losses at the gene ends were 4 bases for V and 6 bases for J; bases not matched to a gene: 12. This CDR3 comprises 15 residues. The germline V gene has CDR1 SGHRS and CDR2 YFSETQ. This chain's CDR3 is CASSGGTVGGSEAFF. The CDR3 nucleotides read TGCGCCAGCAGCGGAGGGACAGTAGGTGGTTCTGAAGCTTTCTTT.

This chain uses TRBV4-2 with TRBJ2-2; 10 bases line up with TRBD1. This CDR3 comprises 17 residues. V was pared by 0 bases and J by 7 bases, with 8 bases of the junction left unmatched. CDR1 is LGHNA and CDR2 is YNFKEQ in the germline V gene. The CDR3 reads CASSQEGTGAQGGELFF. The CDR3 DNA follows: TGTGCCAGCAGCCAAGAAGGGACAGGGGCCCAGGGCGGGGAGCTGTTTTTT.

The V and J genes are TRBV5-1 and TRBJ2-2; 8 nucleotides agree with TRBD1. This CDR3 has 16 amino acids. V dropped 3 bases and J dropped 3; count of bases not matched to a gene: 7. Germline V lookup: CDR1 SGHRS, CDR2 YFSETQ. The CDR3 protein is CASSWTGRKDTGELFF. CDR3 nucleotide sequence: TGCGCCAGCAGCTGGACAGGGCGTAAGGACACCGGGGAGCTGTTTTTT.

This rearrangement joins TRBV18 to TRBJ2-7; 7 bases line up with TRBD1. This CDR3 is built from 11 residues. J gave up 10 bases and V 4 bases, and 4 bases lay outside the gene matches. In germline, CDR1 is KGHSH, CDR2 LQKENI. The chain's CDR3 is CASSLGTDQYF. CDR3 DNA sequence: TGTGCCAGCTCACTAGGGACAGACCAGTACTTC. Complete variable domain (other parts from reference TRBV18 and TRBJ2-7): NAGVMQNPRHLVRRRGQEARLRCSPMKGHSHVYWYRQLPEEGLKFMVYLQKENIIDESGMPKERFSAEFPKEGPSILRIQQVVRGDSAAYFCASSLGTDQYFGPGTRLTVT.

The chain joins TRBV28 to TRBJ2-2; a possible D gene is TRBD1 (6 bases). The germline CDR1 and CDR2 sequences are MDHEN and SYDVKM. The V end lost 1 base, the J end lost 4 bases, and 13 bases lay between the germline ends. This CDR3 comprises 16 residues. CDR3 residues: CASSLYSRGGTGELFF. As DNA, the CDR3 is TGTGCCAGCAGTTTATATTCCAGGGGCGGCACCGGGGAGCTGTTTTTT.

The chain couples TRBV18 to TRBJ2-1; 11 bases align to TRBD2. Germline CDR1 KGHSH, CDR2 LQKENI. J was trimmed by 8 bases and V by 3 bases; bases with no gene match: 9. The CDR3 has 16 residues. This CDR3 is CASSPSLAGVGDEQFF. The CDR3 coding sequence is TGTGCCAGCTCACCTTCACTAGCGGGAGTAGGCGATGAGCAGTTCTTC.

The chain carries TRBV7-2 and TRBJ2-7, with a possible D match to TRBD2 (7 bases). Germline CDR1 is SGHTA and CDR2 is FQGNSA. This CDR3 comprises 16 residues. Deletions cut 2 bases from V and 0 bases from J, with 14 bases between. The CDR3 region has the DNA TGTGCCAGCAGCTTAATGGGAGGGGGAAGCTCCTACGAGCAGTACTTC. It specifies CASSLMGGGSSYEQYF. Complete variable domain (other parts from reference TRBV7-2 and TRBJ2-7): GAGVSQSPSNKVTEKGKDVELRCDPISGHTALYWYRQSLGQGLEFLIYFQGNSAPDKSGLPSDRFSAERTGGSVSTLTIQRTQQEDSAVYLCASSLMGGGSSYEQYFGPGTRLTVT.

The chain combines TRBV4-1 with TRBJ2-7, with 10 positions matching TRBD2. The V gene end was trimmed by 3 bases and the J gene end by 3 bases; junction bases not matched to a gene: 5. The CDR3 sequence is 15 residues long. Germline lookup yields CDR1 MGHRA and CDR2 YSYEKL. CDR3 loop: CASSQAAGGNYEQYF. The CDR3 nucleotides are TGCGCCAGCAGCCAGGCAGCGGGGGGGAACTACGAGCAGTACTTC.

The gene calls are TRBV6-5 and TRBJ1-1, with 8 bases aligning to TRBD1. From germline, CDR1 is MNHEY and CDR2 SVGAGI. Trimming cost V 6 bases and J 1 base; bases outside gene matches: 4. The CDR3 is 14 residues long. The CDR3 protein is CASSLGQGNTEAFF. In DNA, the CDR3 is TGTGCCAGCAGCCTAGGACAGGGGAACACTGAAGCTTTCTTT.

This clone was found once. The chain employs TRBV5-1 and TRBJ2-7; perhaps TRBD1 as D (5 bases). Germline V gene data show CDR1 as SGHRS and CDR2 as YFSETQ. Trimming removed 3 bases at V and 0 bases at J, with 10 bases between. The CDR3 extends over 14 amino acids. The CDR3 nucleotides read TGCGCCAGCAGCTCGACAGCCAGCTCCTACGAGCAGTACTTC. The encoded protein is CASSSTASSYEQYF.

This clone was observed a few times. The chain recombines TRBV19 with TRBJ1-5; D unclear. Germline V gives CDR1 LNHDA, CDR2 SQIVND (reference sequence). Trimming took 5 bases from V and 3 from J, leaving 11 bases between them. The CDR3 contains 14 residues. CDR3 DNA: TGTGCCAGTAGTTTAGGTCAATCCAATCAGCCCCAGCATTTT. Translation: CASSLGQSNQPQHF. Complete variable domain (other parts from reference TRBV19 and TRBJ1-5): DGGITQSPKYLFRKEGQNVTLSCEQNLNHDAMYWYRQDPGQGLRLIYYSQIVNDFQKGDIAEGYSVSREKKESFPLTVTSAQKNPTAFYLCASSLGQSNQPQHFGDGTRLSIL.

The sample holds many counts of this clone. This sequence joins TRBV7-3 and TRBJ2-3, with D possibly matching TRBD2 (6 bases). The length of the CDR3 is 15 residues. CDR1 is SGHTA, CDR2 FQGTGA, per germline. Trimming removed 1 base from V and 0 bases from J, with 8 bases in between. CDR3 nucleotide sequence: TGTGCCAGCAGCTTAAGGGGGACTAGCACAGATACGCAGTATTTT. It is translated as CASSLRGTSTDTQYF.

The chain is built from TRBV6-5 and TRBJ1-1; D remains unclear. V was cut by 1 base and J by 3 bases, with 6 bases left in between. This CDR3 spans 13 amino acids. CDR1 MNHEY and CDR2 SVGAGI come from the germline V gene. CDR3 amino acids: CASSYLRDTEAFF. Here the CDR3 DNA reads TGTGCCAGCAGTTACTTGCGGGACACTGAAGCTTTCTTT.

This chain links TRBV4-2 with TRBJ2-7, with TRBD2 identical over 10 bases. Germline lookup yields CDR1 LGHNA and CDR2 YNFKEQ. This CDR3 is built from 13 residues. V lost 4 bases and J lost 7; bases outside the gene matches: 4. CDR3 sequence: CASSPGLAKEQYF. CDR3 DNA: TGTGCCAGCAGCCCGGGACTAGCGAAAGAGCAGTACTTC.

The rearrangement uses TRBV27 and TRBJ2-7; D is unclear. CDR3 length equals 12 residues. In germline, CDR1 is MNHEY, CDR2 SMNVEV (reference sequence). The V gene lost 7 bases and the J gene lost 0 bases, with 7 bases spanning the gap. The CDR3 bases are TGTGCCAGCATCCTTCGCTCCTACGAGCAGTACTTC. This translates into CASILRSYEQYF.

The chain carries TRBV4-1 and TRBJ2-1; 8 bases are shared with TRBD2. V lost 4 bases, J lost 6 bases, and 8 bases stayed unmatched. Germline CDR1 reads MGHRA; CDR2 reads YSYEKL. There are 15 residues in the CDR3. CDR3 in amino acids: CASSRPGLGTNEQFF. For the CDR3, the DNA is TGCGCCAGCAGCCGACCGGGACTAGGGACCAATGAGCAGTTCTTC.

The CDR3 DNA reads as TGTGCCACCAGCGAACAGGGGGCCCCAAATGAAAAACTGTTTTTT. Encoded protein: CATSEQGAPNEKLFF. The chain couples TRBV15 to TRBJ1-4, with 9 positions matching TRBD1. V lost 5 bases, J lost 5 bases, and 6 bases stayed unmatched. This CDR3 is built from 15 residues. Looked up from germline, CDR1 is LNHNV and CDR2 is YYDKDF (reference sequence).

The chain uses TRBV7-9 and TRBJ1-3, with D possibly being TRBD1 (6 bases). Germline V CDR1 and CDR2: SEHNR, FQNEAQ (reference sequence). V dropped 4 bases and J dropped 4 bases, with 14 bases sitting between them. The CDR3 totals 15 residues. CDR3 residues: CASSSNRDWGNTIYF. Here the CDR3 DNA reads TGTGCCAGCAGCTCGAACAGGGATTGGGGAAACACCATATATTTT.

J is TRBJ1-2 and V is TRBV5-1; 7 bases agree with TRBD1. The CDR3 runs to 15 residues. Per germline, CDR1 SGHRS and CDR2 YFSETQ. V was pared by 4 bases and J by 4 bases, with 10 bases of the junction left unmatched. CDR3 region: CASSQSGQASYGYTF. The CDR3 nucleotides read TGCGCCAGCAGCCAAAGTGGACAGGCGTCCTATGGCTACACCTTC.

The chain uses TRBV19 and TRBJ1-1; D is uncertain. The CDR3 totals 13 residues. CDR1 and CDR2 from the germline V gene are LNHDA and SQIVND (reference sequence). V lost 4 bases to trimming and J lost 5 bases, with 11 bases between them. CDR3 coding DNA: TGTGCCAGTAGTAGGGCAGGCGGGACTGAAGCTTTCTTT. It yields the protein CASSRAGGTEAFF.

The chain employs TRBV13 and TRBJ2-3, with TRBD2 identical over 7 bases. In germline, CDR1 is PRHDT, CDR2 FYEKMQ (reference sequence). This CDR3 is 17 amino acids long. V was pared by 4 bases and J by 0 bases, with 10 bases of the junction left unmatched. The CDR3 sequence: CASSSRGSGLSTDTQYF. As DNA, the CDR3 is TGTGCCAGCAGCTCCCGCGGGAGCGGGCTTAGCACAGATACGCAGTATTTT. Complete variable domain (other parts from reference TRBV13 and TRBJ2-3): AAGVIQSPRHLIKEKRETATLKCYPIPRHDTVYWYQQGPGQDPQFLISFYEKMQSDKGSIPDRFSAQQFSDYHSELNMSSLELGDSALYFCASSSRGSGLSTDTQYFGPGTRLTVL.

The J gene is TRBJ1-3, the V gene TRBV19, with a weak D call TRBD1 (5 bases). CDR3 length equals 17 residues. Germline V lookup: CDR1 LNHDA, CDR2 SQIVND (reference sequence). The V gene lost 6 bases and the J gene lost 0 bases, with 18 bases spanning the gap. For the CDR3, the DNA is TGTGCCAGTAGCCCCCGTCAGGACACAGACTCTGGAAACACCATATATTTT. As protein: CASSPRQDTDSGNTIYF.

The chain uses TRBV2 and TRBJ2-7; 9 nucleotides agree with TRBD1. J lost 2 bases, V lost 6 bases, and 8 bases had no gene match. CDR3 length: 15 residues. Germline V gene data show CDR1 as SNHLY and CDR2 as FYNNEI. The chain's CDR3 is CASRTRDRATYEQYF. The CDR3 DNA follows: TGTGCCAGCAGGACCCGGGACAGGGCGACCTACGAGCAGTACTTC.

The gene calls are TRBV7-9 and TRBJ2-2, with D maybe TRBD2 (6 bases). Germline CDR1 SEHNR, CDR2 FQNEAQ (reference sequence). The CDR3 has 17 amino acids. Trimming cost V 0 bases and J 6 bases, with 17 bases left between them. Written as DNA, the CDR3 is TGTGCCAGCAGCTTAGCGCCACTAGCAACCCGGTCCGGGGAGCTGTTTTTT. Amino acid sequence: CASSLAPLATRSGELFF.